This T cell receptor (beta chain) appears in the sequencing data of a study of blood T cell repertoires in COVID-19. Study in general: Both acute and convalescent COVID-19 samples were obtained from the United States, Italy and Spain. T cells, B-cell-depleted T cells, or PBMCs provided the cDNA or gDNA that served as material.

Per the study methods: Amplified reference gene primers provided the basis for estimating nucleated cell counts. Data came from immunoSEQ multiplex PCR; TCRdb stores just in-frame clones and leaves some out. The D gene and trimming were derived from the DNA, and the V and J assignments and clone size from that table. The table lists over 120,000 clones, around four fifths of them singletons, with 4.5% to 6% in the top ten. The V gene end was trimmed by 0 bases and the J gene end by 2 bases; junction bases not matched to a gene: 8. Germline CDR1 and CDR2: MGHRA and YSYEKL. The CDR3 is made up of 19 amino acids.

The specimen was peripheral blood. The rearrangement uses TRBV4-1 and TRBJ2-3; 13 bases map to TRBD2. This sequence originates from a human donor in a cohort sampled during active COVID-19. This chain's CDR3 is CASSQDPGLAGDDTDTQYF. The CDR3 DNA sequence: TGCGCCAGCAGCCAAGATCCAGGACTAGCGGGGGACGACACAGATACGCAGTATTTT.